Below, 8 T cell receptor beta chains from the same sample are listed, as sequenced in a study of OX40 agonist ivuxolimab in advanced cancers. The method was immunoSEQ multiplex PCR; TCRdb's version includes in-frame clones alone and lacks a portion of them. The sample contains 99,000 or so clones, 84% of which appear only once. The sequenced sample was CD4+ or CD8+ T cells sorted from blood, obtained in a trial of the OX40 agonist ivuxolimab. These receptors were obtained from an adult with an advanced solid tumor such as melanoma, head and neck, liver or kidney cancer.

J is TRBJ1-2 and V is TRBV27; no definite D call. V lost 2 bases and J 0 bases, leaving 4 bases between the germline ends. This CDR3 is 13 amino acids long. Germline V gene sequence: CDR1 MNHEY, CDR2 SMNVEV (reference sequence). In nucleotides, the CDR3 is TGTGCCAGCAGTTTAACGTCTAACTATGGCTACACCTTC. Protein product: CASSLTSNYGYTF.

CDR3 DNA: TGTGCCAGCAGGCTAGCGGGGGGGGCAGATACGCAGTATTTT. Encoded protein: CASRLAGGADTQYF. The gene calls are TRBV27 and TRBJ2-3, with 12 bases fitting TRBD2. The ends lost 6 bases at V and 4 bases at J; junction bases unmatched: 2. Germline CDR1 MNHEY, CDR2 SMNVEV (reference sequence). This CDR3 has 14 residues.

V is TRBV9 and J is TRBJ1-5; 7 bases map to TRBD1. J lost 1 base, V lost 2 bases, and 12 bases had no gene match. Germline CDR1 reads SGDLS; CDR2 reads YYNGEE. CDR3 length equals 18 residues. In DNA form, the CDR3 reads TGTGCCAGCAGCGTTAGGGACAGACCCCCCTGGAGCAATCAGCCCCAGCATTTT. Encoded protein: CASSVRDRPPWSNQPQHF.

The gene calls are TRBV6-6 and TRBJ2-7, with no clear D. From germline, CDR1 is MNHNY and CDR2 SVGAGI (reference sequence). V was clipped by 6 bases and J by 6 bases, with 12 bases between them. The CDR3 consists of 12 residues. The CDR3 protein is CASRETDGEQYF. In DNA, the CDR3 is TGTGCCAGCAGGGAGACGGACGGCGAGCAGTACTTC.

The chain has TRBV5-1 and TRBJ1-1, with 10 nucleotides matching TRBD1. This CDR3 comprises 17 residues. With V trimmed by 4 bases and J by 0 bases, 9 bases remained unmatched. Germline assignment: CDR1 SGHRS and CDR2 YFSETQ. This CDR3 is CASSVQGTGVMNTEAFF. CDR3 in DNA: TGCGCCAGCAGCGTGCAAGGGACAGGGGTCATGAACACTGAAGCTTTCTTT. The whole variable domain, remainder taken from reference TRBV5-1 and TRBJ1-1, is KAGVTQTPRYLIKTRGQQVTLSCSPISGHRSVSWYQQTPGQGLQFLFEYFSETQRNKGNFPGRFSGRQFSNSRSEMNVSTLELGDSALYLCASSVQGTGVMNTEAFFGQGTRLTVV.

This chain links TRBV6-5 with TRBJ1-5; no firm D call. Trimming pared 3 bases from V and 7 bases from J, leaving 10 bases between. Germline V lookup: CDR1 MNHEY, CDR2 SVGAGI. The CDR3 runs 13 residues. The CDR3 reads CASSYTTDQPQHF. The CDR3 DNA reads as TGTGCCAGCAGTTATACGACTGACCAGCCCCAGCATTTT.

Comments on this clone: This specimen includes other DNA sequences encoding the same CDR3. This chain links TRBV27 with TRBJ1-5, with D possibly matching TRBD1 (6 bases). CDR3 length equals 14 residues. Deletions cut 3 bases from V and 0 bases from J, with 6 bases between. The germline V gene has CDR1 MNHEY and CDR2 SMNVEV (reference sequence). The CDR3, as DNA: TGTGCCAGCAGTTTGACAGGTAGCAATCAGCCCCAGCATTTT. Translated: CASSLTGSNQPQHF.

The CDR3 loop reads CASSPGTGWGNTIYF. CDR3 bases: TGTGCCAGCAGTCCCGGGACAGGATGGGGAAACACCATATATTTT. The chain joins TRBV6-5 to TRBJ1-3; TRBD1 matches 8 bases. This CDR3 is built from 15 residues. Germline CDR1 is MNHEY and CDR2 is SVGAGI. The V segment lost 5 bases and the J segment 4 bases; nucleotides outside the gene matches: 7.